These 4 T cell receptor beta chains came from one sample sequenced in a study of T-cell reconstitution after alpha-beta-depleted transplantation in children. Unique molecular identifiers tagged the TCRbeta library. MiXCR, applied by TCRdb to the PCR reads, yields one record per CDR3 protein. Here the sample spans about 250,000 distinct CDR3 sequences, roughly 25% being singletons. The source was PBMCs, mostly from graft donor cells, collected 360 days after TCRalphabeta/CD19-depleted stem cell transplant. The receptors originated from a female patient aged 2-15 years who had a stem cell transplant for congenital amegakaryocytic thrombocytopenia, so the T cells may come from the graft donor.

This clonotype was found a few times. The genes are TRBV28 and TRBJ2-1; TRBD1 might be the D (5 bases). V was trimmed by 6 bases and J by 5 bases, leaving 11 bases between them. The CDR3 contains 13 residues. Germline V gene data show CDR1 as MDHEN and CDR2 as SYDVKM. The CDR3 sequence is CASRWGGNNEQFF. The CDR3 DNA is TGTGCCAGCAGGTGGGGCGGAAACAATGAGCAGTTCTTC.

The V call is TRBV7-2, the J call TRBJ2-1; 10 bases agree with TRBD2. Germline trimming cut 7 bases from V and 8 bases from J; bases unmatched to any gene: 14. This CDR3 contains 16 residues. CDR1 is SGHTA, CDR2 FQGNSA, per germline. The CDR3 protein is CASILWMGLARDEQFF. CDR3 bases: TGTGCCAGCATCCTATGGATGGGACTAGCGCGGGATGAGCAGTTCTTC.

This clonotype was observed a few times. The chain uses TRBV10-3 and TRBJ2-3, with a weak D call TRBD2 (7 bases). The CDR3 runs 15 residues. The ends were cut back, 5 bases at V and 3 bases at J, with 15 bases in the middle. Germline V gene data show CDR1 as ENHRY and CDR2 as SYGVKD. The DNA of the CDR3 is TGTGCCATCAGTACCACGGGGGGCCTGACAGATACGCAGTATTTT. This gives the protein CAISTTGGLTDTQYF.

The chain uses TRBV20-1 and TRBJ1-2; 7 positions match TRBD1. The V gene's germline CDR1 is DFQATT and CDR2 SNEGSKA (reference sequence). V was pared by 7 bases and J by 0 bases, with 11 bases of the junction left unmatched. The CDR3 consists of 15 residues. CDR3 bases: TGCAGTGGTCCGGGACAGACCAATTCTAACTATGGCTACACCTTC. Its protein product is CSGPGQTNSNYGYTF.